This record covers a single TCR beta chain. The target antigen is unknown. This sample stems from a study of T cell responses to AZD1222 COVID-19 vaccine. About the study: Pooled in the analysis were second doses at about 4 or about 12 weeks. Study findings and constraints: Once two AZD1222 doses were given, Spike-specific TCR breadth and depth went up. Spike was spanned by vaccine-associated CD4 TCRs, with dominance at 160-218 and 743-854.

The repertoire was sequenced with immunoSEQ multiplex PCR; TCRdb's copy has only in-frame clones and lacks some. The table lists 95,000 to 150,000 clones, roughly nine tenths of them singletons. The CDR3 is made up of 15 amino acids. The ends lost 2 bases at V and 0 bases at J; junction bases unmatched: 3. Germline loops: CDR1 MNHEY, CDR2 SVGAGI. The chain couples TRBV6-5 to TRBJ1-1; 7 bases align to TRBD1. The material was peripheral blood, obtained on day 0 of AZD1222 vaccination. The sequence came from an adult in good health. This CDR3 reads CASSYRQGMNTEAFF. DNA of the CDR3: TGTGCCAGCAGTTACCGACAGGGTATGAACACTGAAGCTTTCTTT.